The TCR beta chain described here comes from a study of CD8+CD57+ T cells in acquired aplastic anemia. Genomic DNA provided the template from which TCR beta VDJ and CDR3 profiles were obtained. MiXCR, applied by TCRdb to the reads, yields one record per CDR3 protein. The data contain roughly 500,000 distinct CDR3 sequences, around 32% of them singletons. Before being chosen for sequencing, patients had shown CD8+CD57+ cell expansion by flow cytometry. The enrolled patients all had severe acquired aplastic anemia. Patients had received no therapy at the time of blood sampling. A remark on this clonotype: What it binds is not known.

Findings and caveats of the study: The CD8+ Simpson's diversity of patients and controls was not significantly different. The study identified twenty-nine CD8+ CDR3 sequences shared by patients and controls.

The ends were cut back, 1 base at V and 4 bases at J, with 14 bases in the middle. Per the germline V gene, CDR1 is SGHRS and CDR2 is YFSETQ. The CDR3 is 15 residues long. The clonotype was recovered from a human donor with aplastic anemia. Sequenced: sorted CD4+, CD8+, or CD8+CD57+ T cells (not recorded which) from PBMCs. The J gene is TRBJ1-1, the V gene TRBV5-1; D ambiguous. CDR3 residues: CASSLFSGLSTEAFF. CDR3 coding DNA: TGCGCCAGCAGCTTGTTTTCTGGGTTGAGCACTGAAGCTTTCTTT.